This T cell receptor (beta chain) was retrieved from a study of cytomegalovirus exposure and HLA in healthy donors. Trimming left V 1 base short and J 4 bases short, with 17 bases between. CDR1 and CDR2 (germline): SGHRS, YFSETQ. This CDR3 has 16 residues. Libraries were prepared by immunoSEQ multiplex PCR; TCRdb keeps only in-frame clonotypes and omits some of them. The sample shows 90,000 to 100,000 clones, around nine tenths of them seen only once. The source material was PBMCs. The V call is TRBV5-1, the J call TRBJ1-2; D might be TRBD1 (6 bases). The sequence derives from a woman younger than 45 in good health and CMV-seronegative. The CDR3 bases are TGCGCCAGCAGCTTGCCAACCAGGGGTTTGTCCTATGGCTACACCTTC. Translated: CASSLPTRGLSYGYTF.